The next 6 T cell receptor beta chains were all read from a single sample in a study of T-cell memory formation after mild COVID-19. From the 5' RACE reads, TCRdb called clonotypes with MiXCR, one entry per CDR3 protein. The sample yields approximately 440,000 distinct CDR3 sequences, roughly 20% seen once. The sequencing input was PBMCs or a T cell subset sorted from them (not recorded which). These receptors were taken from an adult woman who had mild COVID-19 (a few samples of this study predate the infection). Cell type and time point are not known.

The J gene is TRBJ2-5, the V gene TRBV27; perhaps TRBD1 as D (5 bases). The length of the CDR3 is 14 residues. Germline CDR1 is MNHEY and CDR2 is SMNVEV (reference sequence). Between the trimmed V and J ends, which lost 2 bases and 5 bases, there was a span of 12 bases. The CDR3 DNA reads as TGTGCCAGCAGTTTAAGCAGGGTTGACGAGACCCAGTACTTC. Protein product: CASSLSRVDETQYF.

V and J are TRBV7-9 and TRBJ1-2; D remains ambiguous. The CDR3 length is 15 residues. Per germline, CDR1 SEHNR and CDR2 FQNEAQ (reference sequence). Trimming pared 5 bases from V and 0 bases from J, leaving 13 bases between. CDR3 amino acids: CASSPSGNPNYGYTF. The CDR3 nucleotides read TGTGCCAGCAGCCCCTCGGGGAACCCTAACTATGGCTACACCTTC.

This clonotype has just one count. The chain recombines TRBV2 with TRBJ2-5; D may be TRBD1 (5 bases). The length of the CDR3 is 13 residues. CDR1 and CDR2 from the germline V gene are SNHLY and FYNNEI. V shed 8 bases and J shed 4 bases, with 14 bases lying between them. The CDR3: CASQIGARETQYF. DNA of the CDR3: TGTGCCAGCCAAATAGGGGCTAGAGAGACCCAGTACTTC. The full variable domain, rest sourced from reference TRBV2 and TRBJ2-5, is EPEVTQTPSHQVTQMGQEVILRCVPISNHLYFYWYRQILGQKVEFLVSFYNNEISEKSEIFDDQFSVERPDGSNFTLKIRSTKLEDSAMYFCASQIGARETQYFGPGTRLLVL.

This clonotype appeared a few times. This chain joins TRBV4-2 and TRBJ1-5; D not resolved. The CDR3 sequence is 17 residues long. Trimming took 0 bases from V and 1 from J, leaving 13 bases between them. In germline, CDR1 is LGHNA, CDR2 YNFKEQ. The CDR3 region is CASSQDPGYRSNQPQHF. The CDR3 coding sequence is TGTGCCAGCAGCCAAGATCCCGGGTATAGGAGCAATCAGCCCCAGCATTTT.

This clonotype was counted only a few times. V usage is TRBV3-1 and J usage is TRBJ2-7, with 7 positions matching TRBD1. V dropped 0 bases and J dropped 9; count of bases not matched to a gene: 5. CDR3 length: 13 residues. Germline-derived CDR1 and CDR2 are LGHDT and YNNKEL (reference sequence). CDR3 in amino acids: CASSQEDRVRQYF. In DNA, the CDR3 is TGTGCCAGCAGCCAAGAAGACAGGGTCCGGCAGTACTTC.

This clonotype was seen more than once but under ten times. V is TRBV27 and J is TRBJ2-7; 8 positions agree with TRBD2. Trimming removed 6 bases from V and 6 bases from J; junction bases left unmatched: 19. The germline gives CDR1 MNHEY, CDR2 SMNVEV (reference sequence). This CDR3 spans 17 amino acids. CDR3 DNA sequence: TGTGCCAGCAGCCAAACCCTAATAGCGGGAACCCTCCTCGAGCAGTACTTC. Translating it yields CASSQTLIAGTLLEQYF.